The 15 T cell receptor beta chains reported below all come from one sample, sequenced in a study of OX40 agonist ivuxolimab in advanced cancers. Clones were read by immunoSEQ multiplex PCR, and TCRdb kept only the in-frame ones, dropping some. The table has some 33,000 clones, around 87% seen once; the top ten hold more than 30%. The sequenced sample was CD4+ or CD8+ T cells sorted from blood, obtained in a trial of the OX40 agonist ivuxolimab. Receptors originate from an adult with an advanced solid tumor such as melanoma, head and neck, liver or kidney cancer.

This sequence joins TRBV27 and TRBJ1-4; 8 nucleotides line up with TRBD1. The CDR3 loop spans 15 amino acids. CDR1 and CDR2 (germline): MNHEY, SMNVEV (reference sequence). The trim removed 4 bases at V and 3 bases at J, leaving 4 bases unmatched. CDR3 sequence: CASSSQGAANEKLFF. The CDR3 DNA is TGTGCCAGCAGTTCGCAGGGGGCGGCTAATGAAAAACTGTTTTTT. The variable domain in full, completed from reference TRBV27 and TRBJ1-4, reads EAQVTQNPRYLITVTGKKLTVTCSQNMNHEYMSWYRQDPGLGLRQIYYSMNVEVTDKGDVPEGYKVSRKEKRNFPLILESPSPNQTSLYFCASSSQGAANEKLFFGSGTQLSVL.

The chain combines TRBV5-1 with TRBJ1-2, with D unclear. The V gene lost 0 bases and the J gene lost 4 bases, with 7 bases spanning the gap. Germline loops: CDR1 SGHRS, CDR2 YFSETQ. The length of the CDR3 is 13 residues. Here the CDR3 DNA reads TGCGCCAGCAGCTTGGAAACGTTCTATGGCTACACCTTC. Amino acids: CASSLETFYGYTF.

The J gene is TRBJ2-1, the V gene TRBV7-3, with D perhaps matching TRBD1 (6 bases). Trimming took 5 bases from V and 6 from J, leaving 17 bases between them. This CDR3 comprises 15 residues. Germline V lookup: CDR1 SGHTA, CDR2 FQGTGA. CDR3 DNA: TGTGCCAGCAGCCCGACAGGTAGGGCCTCCAATGAGCAGTTCTTC. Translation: CASSPTGRASNEQFF.

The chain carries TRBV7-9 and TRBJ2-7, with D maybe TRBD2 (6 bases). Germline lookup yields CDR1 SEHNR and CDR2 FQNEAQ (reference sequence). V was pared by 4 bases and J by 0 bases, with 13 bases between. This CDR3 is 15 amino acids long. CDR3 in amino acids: CASSSATRSSYEQYF. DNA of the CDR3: TGTGCCAGCAGCTCCGCGACTAGGAGCTCCTACGAGCAGTACTTC.

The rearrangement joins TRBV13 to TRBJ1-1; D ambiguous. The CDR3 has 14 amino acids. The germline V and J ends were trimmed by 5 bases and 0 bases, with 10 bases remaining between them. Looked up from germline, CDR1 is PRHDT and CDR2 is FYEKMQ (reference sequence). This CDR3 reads CASSPDGMNTEAFF. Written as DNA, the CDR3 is TGTGCCAGCAGCCCCGACGGCATGAACACTGAAGCTTTCTTT. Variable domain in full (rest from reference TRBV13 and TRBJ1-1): AAGVIQSPRHLIKEKRETATLKCYPIPRHDTVYWYQQGPGQDPQFLISFYEKMQSDKGSIPDRFSAQQFSDYHSELNMSSLELGDSALYFCASSPDGMNTEAFFGQGTRLTVV.

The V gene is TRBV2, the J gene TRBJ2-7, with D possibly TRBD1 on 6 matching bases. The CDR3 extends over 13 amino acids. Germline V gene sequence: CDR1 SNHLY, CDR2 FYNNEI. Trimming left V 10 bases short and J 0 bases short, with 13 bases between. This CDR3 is CATKGTNSYEQYF. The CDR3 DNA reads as TGTGCCACAAAAGGGACAAACTCCTACGAGCAGTACTTC.

The CDR3 spells CASTFRGIAGGAFF. CDR3 nucleotides: TGTGCCAGCACCTTTCGGGGGATTGCCGGGGGTGCTTTCTTT. This sequence joins TRBV7-9 and TRBJ1-1; weak D call: TRBD1 (5 bases). The CDR3 contains 14 residues. Germline values: CDR1 SEHNR, CDR2 FQNEAQ (reference sequence). V dropped 7 bases and J dropped 11 bases, with 23 bases sitting between them.

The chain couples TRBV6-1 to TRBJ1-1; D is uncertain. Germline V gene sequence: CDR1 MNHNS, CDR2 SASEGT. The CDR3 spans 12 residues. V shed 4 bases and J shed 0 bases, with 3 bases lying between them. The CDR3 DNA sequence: TGTGCCAGCAGTGCAATGAACACTGAAGCTTTCTTT. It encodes CASSAMNTEAFF.

CDR3 DNA sequence: TGTGCCAGCAGCAGGGGGGGACAGGCCCTCTCTGGAAACACCATATATTTT. Amino acids: CASSRGGQALSGNTIYF. The chain carries TRBV5-6 and TRBJ1-3; TRBD1 aligns across 8 bases. The CDR3 is 17 amino acids. J was trimmed by 0 bases and V by 4 bases; bases with no gene match: 9. Germline CDR1 is SGHDT and CDR2 is YYEEEE. The full variable domain, its missing parts supplied by reference TRBV5-6 and TRBJ1-3, is DAGVTQSPTHLIKTRGQQVTLRCSPKSGHDTVSWYQQALGQGPQFIFQYYEEEERQRGNFPDRFSGHQFPNYSSELNVNALLLGDSALYLCASSRGGQALSGNTIYFGEGSWLTVV.

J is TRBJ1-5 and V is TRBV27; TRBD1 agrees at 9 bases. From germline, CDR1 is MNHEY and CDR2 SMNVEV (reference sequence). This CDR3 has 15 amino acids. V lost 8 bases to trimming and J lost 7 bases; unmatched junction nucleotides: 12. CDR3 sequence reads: CASATMVTGGQPQHF. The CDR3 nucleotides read TGTGCCAGCGCCACAATGGTGACAGGGGGGCAGCCCCAGCATTTT.

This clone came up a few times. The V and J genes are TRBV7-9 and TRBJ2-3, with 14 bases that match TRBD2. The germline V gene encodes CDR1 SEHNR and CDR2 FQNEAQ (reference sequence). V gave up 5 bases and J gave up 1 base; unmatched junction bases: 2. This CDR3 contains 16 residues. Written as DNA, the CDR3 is TGTGCCAGCAGCCCGGGACTAGCGGGGGGCACAGATACGCAGTATTTT. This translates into CASSPGLAGGTDTQYF.

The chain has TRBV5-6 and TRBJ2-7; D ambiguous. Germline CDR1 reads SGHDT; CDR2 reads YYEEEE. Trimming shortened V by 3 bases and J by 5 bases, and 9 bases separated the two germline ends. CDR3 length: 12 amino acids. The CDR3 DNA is TGTGCCAGCAGCTCGAGACCGGACGAGCAGTACTTC. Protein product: CASSSRPDEQYF.

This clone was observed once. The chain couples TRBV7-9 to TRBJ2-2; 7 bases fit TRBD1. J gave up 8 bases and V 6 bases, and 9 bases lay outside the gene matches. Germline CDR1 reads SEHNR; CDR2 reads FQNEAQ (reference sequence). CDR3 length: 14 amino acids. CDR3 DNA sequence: TGTGCCAGCAGAGGACAGGTCTCTCTAGGGGAGCTGTTTTTT. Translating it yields CASRGQVSLGELFF.

The CDR3 spells CASSQYRGSNTEAFF. For the CDR3, the DNA is TGCGCCAGCAGCCAATACAGAGGGTCGAACACTGAAGCTTTCTTT. This rearrangement joins TRBV4-1 to TRBJ1-1; D gene uncertain. Germline assignment: CDR1 MGHRA and CDR2 YSYEKL. Trimming cost V 2 bases and J 1 base, with 11 bases left between them. The CDR3 spans 15 residues.

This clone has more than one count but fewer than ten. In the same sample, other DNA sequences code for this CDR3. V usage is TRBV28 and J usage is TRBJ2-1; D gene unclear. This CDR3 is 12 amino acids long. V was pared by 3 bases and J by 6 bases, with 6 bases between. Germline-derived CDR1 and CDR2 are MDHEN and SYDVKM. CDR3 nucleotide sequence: TGTGCCAGCAGTTTTCCTCCCAATGAGCAGTTCTTC. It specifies CASSFPPNEQFF.